These T cell receptor beta chains were read from a single sample in a study of radiation and T cells in renal cell carcinoma. Sequencing used immunoSEQ multiplex PCR; TCRdb keeps in-frame clones, though not all of them. Here the sample spans some 50,000 clones, 80% being singletons. Sequencing used blood, obtained from a patient whose treatment included radiotherapy and nephrectomy. The receptors stem from a woman in her 70s with renal cell carcinoma. Both conserved end residues are part of each CDR3. The D gene is left open where the match is weak. Expanded clones are given a class, and other clones once, few, many or no size at all.

J,V,D,size,DNA,CDR3
TRBJ2-5,TRBV25-1,TRBD2,-,TGTGCCAGCAGTGGGCTAGCGGGAGAAGAGACCCAGTACTTC,CASSGLAGEETQYF
TRBJ2-3,TRBV5-1,-,-,TGCGCCAGCAGCTTGGCGGGCTCCACTAGCACAGATACGCAGTATTTT,CASSLAGSTSTDTQYF
TRBJ2-1,TRBV6-5,-,-,TGTGCCAGCAGACTTGACGACGGATCCTACAATGAGCAGTTCTTC,CASRLDDGSYNEQFF
TRBJ2-3,TRBV5-5,-,-,TGTGCCAGCAGTCCGACTGGGTTCACAGATACGCAGTATTTT,CASSPTGFTDTQYF
TRBJ2-3,TRBV7-9,TRBD2,few,TGTGCCAGCAGCTGGGGACTAGCGGGGGGGACAGATACGCAGTATTTT,CASSWGLAGGTDTQYF
TRBJ1-1,TRBV4-2,TRBD1,few,TGTGCCAGCAGCCAAGTAGGTGAGGGGGCGAACACTGAAGCTTTCTTT,CASSQVGEGANTEAFF
TRBJ2-2,TRBV11-3,TRBD2,once,TGTGCCAGCAGCTTAGGGACTAGCCGAGTGAACGGGGAGCTGTTTTTT,CASSLGTSRVNGELFF
TRBJ1-4,TRBV6-1,TRBD1,-,TGTGCCAGCAGTGGGGGACAGGGACAAAATGAAAAACTGTTTTTT,CASSGGQGQNEKLFF
TRBJ2-1,TRBV19,TRBD1,-,TGTGCCAGTAGCCCGACAGGGGGCTACAATGAGCAGTTCTTC,CASSPTGGYNEQFF
TRBJ2-1,TRBV9,TRBD2,-,TGTGCCAGCAGAGAGCGGGCTAGCGGGGGGGATGAGCAGTTCTTC,CASRERASGGDEQFF
TRBJ2-7,TRBV6-1,-,-,TGTGCCAGCAGCCATGCCAGGGACGAGTCCCAATTC,CASSHARDESQF
TRBJ1-3,TRBV19,-,-,TGTGCCAGTAACATTGCGGTCTCTGGAAACACCATATATTTT,CASNIAVSGNTIYF
TRBJ1-1,TRBV6-5,-,-,TGTGCCAGCAGCCTAGCAGGGGAAACTGAAGCTTTCTTT,CASSLAGETEAFF
TRBJ1-2,TRBV27,TRBD1,-,TGTGCCAGCAGTTTATCGCCGAGCGGCCAGGGGGCGCGATATGGCTACACCTTC,CASSLSPSGQGARYGYTF
TRBJ2-2,TRBV7-6,TRBD1,-,TGTGCCAGCAGCTTACCTTCGGACAGGGCTGAGACCGGGGAGCTGTTTTTT,CASSLPSDRAETGELFF
TRBJ1-2,TRBV29-1,TRBD1,-,TGCAGCGTGCCCCGGGACAGCTATGGCTACACCTTC,CSVPRDSYGYTF
TRBJ2-2,TRBV19,TRBD2,-,TGTGCCAGTATGGGGCTAGCGGGTAACACCGGGGAGCTGTTTTTT,CASMGLAGNTGELFF
TRBJ2-3,TRBV4-1,TRBD2,once,TGCGCCAGCAGCCAACTACTAGCGGAAGATACGCAGTATTTT,CASSQLLAEDTQYF
TRBJ2-7,TRBV5-1,-,-,TGCGCCAGCAGCTTGGAGGCCCCCTCGTACGAGCAGTACTTC,CASSLEAPSYEQYF
TRBJ2-7,TRBV5-5,TRBD1,-,TGTGCCAGCAGCGGTGGGACAGGGGCCTACGAGCAGTACTTC,CASSGGTGAYEQYF
TRBJ1-3,TRBV9,-,-,TGTGCCAGCAGCGTAGTCGTAAGGGGCTACACCATATATTTT,CASSVVVRGYTIYF
TRBJ2-3,TRBV19,-,-,TGTGCCAGTAGTTACCGGGGGAGTGATACGCAGTATTTT,CASSYRGSDTQYF
TRBJ2-1,TRBV4-2,TRBD2,-,TGTGCCAGCAGCCCGTCAGCGGGGGGGGCGGATGAGCAGTTCTTC,CASSPSAGGADEQFF
TRBJ1-4,TRBV29-1,-,-,TGCAGCGTTGGTGGTCGGGATGAAAAACTGTTTTTT,CSVGGRDEKLFF
TRBJ2-1,TRBV2,-,once,TGTGCCAGCAGTAACAGGCCACTAAGCTCCTACAATGAGCAGTTCTTC,CASSNRPLSSYNEQFF
TRBJ2-5,TRBV7-6,-,-,TGTGCCAGCAGCTTAGTCTGGGACCAAGAGACCCAGTACTTC,CASSLVWDQETQYF
TRBJ2-1,TRBV5-1,-,-,TGCGCCAGCAGCTTGAGGGCGACTGATGCCTACAATGAGCAGTTCTTC,CASSLRATDAYNEQFF
TRBJ1-3,TRBV6-5,TRBD1,-,TGTGCCAGCAGACCAGACAGGGTTGCGGGAAACACCATATATTTT,CASRPDRVAGNTIYF
TRBJ2-7,TRBV5-4,TRBD1,-,TGTGCCAGCAGCTGGACAGGGAGCGACGAGCAGTACTTC,CASSWTGSDEQYF
TRBJ2-7,TRBV6-6,-,-,TGTGCCAGCAGTTGGGGTCGTGACAACGAGCAGTACTTC,CASSWGRDNEQYF
TRBJ2-5,TRBV29-1,-,-,TGCAGCGTTGAAGGAACAGGGTCTGGGGAGACCCAGTACTTC,CSVEGTGSGETQYF
TRBJ1-2,TRBV25-1,-,few,TGTGCCAGCAGTGCAACAGGTGTAGTAACCCGTGGCTACACCTTC,CASSATGVVTRGYTF
TRBJ1-1,TRBV4-1,TRBD1,-,TGCGCCAGCAGCCTGGACAGGGGGACAACTGAAGCTTTCTTT,CASSLDRGTTEAFF
TRBJ1-2,TRBV28,-,-,TGTGCCAGCAGTGCCGGTGGACGGGGGAACTATGGCTACACCTTC,CASSAGGRGNYGYTF
TRBJ2-2,TRBV11-3,TRBD1,-,TGTGCCAGCAGCGCGGACAGGGGAATTCTGAGCGGGGAGCTGTTTTTT,CASSADRGILSGELFF
TRBJ2-2,TRBV6-5,TRBD2,-,TGTGCCAGCAGTTATGGGGGGGTTGGCGCCGGGGAGCTGTTTTTT,CASSYGGVGAGELFF
TRBJ1-4,TRBV5-4,-,-,TGTGCCAGCAGCTTGGGGGGGTCCAATGAAAAACTGTTTTTT,CASSLGGSNEKLFF
TRBJ1-1,TRBV5-3,-,few,TGTGCCAGAAGCTTGGTTGTCAGGGGACGGGGGAACACTGAAGCTTTCTTT,CARSLVVRGRGNTEAFF
TRBJ1-5,TRBV19,-,-,TGTGCCAGTAGTATTGGGCGGATAAGGGTCCGGGCAGGCAATCAGCCCCAGCATTTT,CASSIGRIRVRAGNQPQHF